The subject of this entry is one T cell receptor beta chain. This sample was taken from a study of control samples from healthy donors and cancer patients. Trimming left V 7 bases short and J 0 bases short, with 6 bases between. CDR3 size: 11 residues. The germline gives CDR1 SQVTM, CDR2 ANQGSEA. Produced via immunoSEQ multiplex PCR; TCRdb's table is partial and in-frame only. The sample has about 130,000 clones; approximately 92% are singletons. This receptor was obtained from a man aged 35-49 years in good health. The sequenced material came from blood. This rearrangement joins TRBV29-1 to TRBJ1-1; D is unclear. CDR3 coding DNA: TGCAGCGGTCAGTTGAACACTGAAGCTTTCTTT. It encodes CSGQLNTEAFF.